This TCR beta chain originates from a study of T cell repertoires in ileal Crohn's disease. Study at large: Less than 45% were active smokers at surgery; median disease duration was nearly eight years. About half of patients got postoperative therapy: about a dozen thiopurines, 18 anti-TNF. Regarding the study as a whole: Every patient over 26.8% clonality showed endoscopic recurrence. Compared with non-smokers, active smokers at surgery showed more clonal expansions.

The sample holds a few counts of this clone. Its target is unknown. Germline V gene data show CDR1 as MGHDK and CDR2 as SYGVNS. The CDR3 covers 14 residues. Trimming removed 1 base at V and 6 bases at J, with 11 bases between. The protocol was immunoSEQ multiplex PCR, while the TCRdb copy is restricted to in-frame clones and leaves out a portion. Of 6,500 to 9,500 clones in the sample, 65% to 90% were seen once. This sequence originates from an adult with Crohn's disease. The rearrangement joins TRBV25-1 to TRBJ2-3; D perhaps matches TRBD2 (6 bases). Sequenced: ileal tissue. The CDR3 loop is CASSESAGNDTQYF. The CDR3 DNA sequence: TGTGCCAGCAGTGAATCCGCGGGGAATGATACGCAGTATTTT.